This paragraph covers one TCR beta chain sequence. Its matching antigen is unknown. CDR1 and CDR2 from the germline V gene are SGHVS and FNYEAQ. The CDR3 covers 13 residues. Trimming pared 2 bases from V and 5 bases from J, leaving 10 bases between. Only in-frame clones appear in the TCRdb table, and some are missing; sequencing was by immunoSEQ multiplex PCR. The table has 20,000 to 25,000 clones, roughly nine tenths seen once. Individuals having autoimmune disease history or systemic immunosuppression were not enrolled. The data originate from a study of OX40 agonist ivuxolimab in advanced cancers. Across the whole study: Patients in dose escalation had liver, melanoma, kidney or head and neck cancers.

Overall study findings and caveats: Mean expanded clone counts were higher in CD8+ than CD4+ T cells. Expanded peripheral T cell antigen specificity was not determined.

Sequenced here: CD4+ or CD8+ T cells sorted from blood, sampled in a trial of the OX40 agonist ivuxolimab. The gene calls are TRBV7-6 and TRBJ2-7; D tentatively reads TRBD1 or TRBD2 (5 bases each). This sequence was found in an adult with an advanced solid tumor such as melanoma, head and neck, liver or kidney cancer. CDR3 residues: CASSLTGPDEQYF. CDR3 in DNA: TGTGCCAGCAGCTTAACGGGGCCTGACGAGCAGTACTTC.